Below are 20 T cell receptor beta chains sequenced from a single sample in a study of blood T cell repertoires in COVID-19. The assay was immunoSEQ multiplex PCR, and TCRdb's table has in-frame clones only and misses some. This sample has roughly 120,000 clones, with roughly nine tenths found just once. What was sequenced was peripheral blood. The receptors were sampled from a man aged 70 or older with active or convalescent COVID-19.

The chain is built from TRBV6-5 and TRBJ2-2; TRBD2 agrees at 10 bases. CDR1 and CDR2 from the germline V gene are MNHEY and SVGAGI. V shed 5 bases, J shed 4 bases, and the junction held 4 bases outside the gene matches. The length of the CDR3 is 15 residues. The CDR3 DNA reads as TGTGCCAGCAGTACTCTAGCGGGAGCCACCGGGGAGCTGTTTTTT. Translation gives CASSTLAGATGELFF.

J is TRBJ1-5 and V is TRBV27; D might be TRBD1 (5 bases). Trimming took off 6 bases at V and 7 bases at J, with 13 bases between the two ends. CDR1 MNHEY and CDR2 SMNVEV come from the germline V gene (reference sequence). The CDR3 has 13 residues. CDR3 in amino acids: CASSGGFRQPQHF. The CDR3 region has the DNA TGTGCCAGCAGCGGGGGGTTTCGGCAGCCCCAGCATTTT.

V and J are TRBV6-2 or TRBV6-3 and TRBJ1-5; D is undetermined. This CDR3 spans 12 amino acids. Trimming cost V 2 bases and J 9 bases, with 8 bases left between them. In germline, CDR1 is MNHEY, CDR2 SVGEGT. The CDR3 reads CASSYPPLPQHF. CDR3 in DNA: TGTGCCAGCAGTTACCCCCCCTTGCCCCAGCATTTT.

The rearrangement links TRBV24-1 to TRBJ2-6; no clear D. Germline V gives CDR1 KGHDR, CDR2 SFDVKD. Deletions cut 6 bases from V and 0 bases from J, with 2 bases between. CDR3 length: 13 residues. The CDR3 here is CATSLSGANVLTF. CDR3 DNA sequence: TGTGCCACCAGTCTCTCTGGGGCCAACGTCCTGACTTTC.

CDR3 loop: CASSQGQGVGPLHF. The CDR3 nucleotides are TGTGCCAGTAGCCAGGGACAGGGAGTAGGACCCCTCCACTTT. The chain uses TRBV19 and TRBJ1-6; 9 bases map to TRBD1. The germline CDR1 and CDR2 sequences are LNHDA and SQIVND (reference sequence). This CDR3 spans 14 amino acids. The V gene end was trimmed by 6 bases and the J gene end by 12 bases; junction bases not matched to a gene: 9.

This clone was seen a few times. The rearrangement joins TRBV2 to TRBJ2-2, with D perhaps TRBD2 (5 bases). The CDR3 contains 17 residues. The ends were cut back, 9 bases at V and 0 bases at J, with 20 bases in the middle. Germline values: CDR1 SNHLY, CDR2 FYNNEI. CDR3 sequence reads: CASGRSVGLANTGELFF. DNA for the CDR3: TGTGCCAGTGGCCGCAGTGTTGGACTGGCGAACACCGGGGAGCTGTTTTTT.

The V gene is TRBV10-3, the J gene TRBJ1-1, with 9 bases identical to TRBD1. CDR1 is ENHRY, CDR2 SYGVKD, per germline. The CDR3 sequence is 14 residues long. The V segment lost 6 bases and the J segment 6 bases; nucleotides outside the gene matches: 8. CDR3 nucleotides: TGTGCCATCAGGACCCGGGACAGGGAGGCTGAAGCTTTCTTT. Protein product: CAIRTRDREAEAFF.

The chain is built from TRBV18 and TRBJ2-1; 8 nucleotides align to TRBD1. CDR1 is KGHSH, CDR2 LQKENI, per germline. The CDR3 is 15 amino acids. With V trimmed by 5 bases and J by 5 bases, 8 bases remained unmatched. The CDR3 region has the DNA TGTGCCAGCTCATTAGGACAGGGTCTAAACAATGAGCAGTTCTTC. Translated, it gives CASSLGQGLNNEQFF.

The V gene is TRBV6-4, the J gene TRBJ1-4; possible D gene TRBD1, 6 bases. V was trimmed by 6 bases and J by 4 bases, leaving 18 bases between them. This CDR3 is 16 amino acids long. Germline V CDR1 and CDR2: MRHNA, SNTAGT. CDR3 protein: CASSLRGSSGNEKLFF. The DNA for the CDR3 is TGTGCCAGCAGCCTTAGGGGGTCTTCAGGTAATGAAAAACTGTTTTTT.

The rearrangement uses TRBV7-3 and TRBJ1-3, with TRBD1 matching over 7 bases. Looked up from germline, CDR1 is SGHTA and CDR2 is FQGTGA. This CDR3 has 15 residues. V was clipped by 5 bases and J by 4 bases; unmatched bases: 8. The CDR3 sequence is CASSRTGVGGNTIYF. The CDR3 nucleotides are TGTGCCAGCAGCCGAACAGGGGTGGGCGGAAACACCATATATTTT.

This clone was seen a single time. J is TRBJ1-3 and V is TRBV28; 10 bases line up with TRBD1. The V and J ends lost 5 bases and 4 bases, in that order; junction bases with no gene match: 2. Germline V lookup: CDR1 MDHEN, CDR2 SYDVKM. This CDR3 is 14 amino acids long. DNA for the CDR3: TGTGCCAGCAGTGTGGACAGGGGGGGAAACACCATATATTTT. It translates to CASSVDRGGNTIYF.

The chain recombines TRBV7-3 with TRBJ1-1; D possibly corresponds to TRBD1 (6 bases). The CDR3 length is 13 residues. V lost 1 base and J 3 bases, leaving 6 bases between the germline ends. Germline loops: CDR1 SGHTA, CDR2 FQGTGA. This CDR3 is CASSLNRDTEAFF. The CDR3 DNA reads as TGTGCCAGCAGCTTAAACAGGGACACTGAAGCTTTCTTT.

The V call is TRBV29-1, the J call TRBJ2-7, with 11 positions matching TRBD1. Germline V gene data show CDR1 as SQVTM and CDR2 as ANQGSEA. The CDR3 sequence is 13 residues long. With V trimmed by 6 bases and J by 6 bases, 7 bases remained unmatched. CDR3 in amino acids: CSVPGTGGIEQYF. The CDR3 DNA follows: TGCAGCGTACCCGGGACAGGGGGAATCGAGCAGTACTTC.

The genes are TRBV27 and TRBJ2-3; 11 bases agree with TRBD1. CDR3 size: 16 residues. V dropped 6 bases and J dropped 4; count of bases not matched to a gene: 9. In germline, CDR1 is MNHEY, CDR2 SMNVEV (reference sequence). For the CDR3, the DNA is TGTGCCAGCAGACCACTGGGGGACAGGGGGGCAGATACGCAGTATTTT. Its translation is CASRPLGDRGADTQYF.

This clone turned up a few times. The limits of the CDR3 on the DNA are not certain, so only TCRdb's listed CDR3 is given. V and J are TRBV28 and TRBJ2-3; the table's TRBD2 call for D was not verified on the DNA. The germline CDR1 and CDR2 sequences are MDHEN and SYDVKM. Termini included, the CDR3 measures 19 amino acids. CDR3: CASSFHFGRGVLRTDTQYF.

This clone was picked up one time. The gene calls are TRBV9 and TRBJ1-3; D is undetermined. The length of the CDR3 is 14 residues. Trimming took off 0 bases at V and 0 bases at J, with 4 bases between the two ends. Germline V gene data show CDR1 as SGDLS and CDR2 as YYNGEE. CDR3 DNA: TGTGCCAGCAGCGTAGCTTCCTCTGGAAACACCATATATTTT. Its translation: CASSVASSGNTIYF.

CDR3 loop: CASSFDRKGAGELFF. The CDR3 DNA sequence: TGTGCCAGCAGCTTTGACAGGAAGGGGGCCGGGGAGCTGTTTTTT. J is TRBJ2-2 and V is TRBV5-6; D is perhaps TRBD1 (6 bases). CDR3 length equals 15 residues. V was trimmed by 2 bases and J by 6 bases, leaving 14 bases between them. The germline gives CDR1 SGHDT, CDR2 YYEEEE.

V and J are TRBV5-8 and TRBJ2-1; TRBD2 aligns across 8 bases. Germline V gene data show CDR1 as SGHTS and CDR2 as YDEGEE. Trimming removed 0 bases from V and 3 bases from J; junction bases left unmatched: 2. The CDR3 consists of 15 residues. CDR3 residues: CASSLVLAGYNEQFF. In DNA, the CDR3 is TGTGCCAGCAGCTTGGTTCTAGCGGGCTACAATGAGCAGTTCTTC.

The CDR3 nucleotides read TGTGCCAGCTCACCAGGGAGCTCCTACAATGAGCAGTTCTTC. Amino acids: CASSPGSSYNEQFF. The chain recombines TRBV18 with TRBJ2-1, with D possibly being TRBD2 (5 bases). This CDR3 is 14 amino acids long. V was trimmed by 2 bases and J by 0 bases, leaving 5 bases between them. CDR1 and CDR2 (germline): KGHSH, LQKENI.

The chain has TRBV29-1 and TRBJ1-5; possible D gene TRBD1, 6 bases. The germline V and J ends were trimmed by 3 bases and 6 bases, with 12 bases remaining between them. The CDR3 runs to 13 residues. Germline CDR1 and CDR2: SQVTM and ANQGSEA. The CDR3 loop reads CSVEGAVGQPQHF. CDR3 nucleotides: TGCAGCGTTGAGGGGGCGGTGGGTCAGCCCCAGCATTTT.